The 25 T cell receptor beta chains listed next were all sequenced from one sample in a study of preoperative IRX-2 immunotherapy in early breast cancer. Method: immunoSEQ multiplex PCR; TCRdb's copy keeps in-frame clones and lacks some. The sample contains over 25,000 clones, approximately 81% of which appear only once. Treatment defined: preoperative locoregional IRX-2 cytokine immunotherapy. Sequenced here: lymph node tissue, sampled after IRX-2 immunotherapy. The receptors shown here come from a human donor with breast cancer.

CDR3 DNA: TGTGCCAGCAGGAGGGGAGGGGGAACTAACTATGGCTACACCTTC. Translation: CASRRGGGTNYGYTF. V is TRBV11-3 and J is TRBJ1-2, with a possible D match to TRBD1 (6 bases). Germline CDR1 reads SGHNT; CDR2 reads YENEEA. Trimming left V 6 bases short and J 0 bases short, with 14 bases between. The CDR3 extends over 15 amino acids.

The table lists this clone with a few counts. The V call is TRBV28, the J call TRBJ1-5, with 10 positions matching TRBD1. Germline CDR1 and CDR2: MDHEN and SYDVKM. This CDR3 is 15 amino acids long. The junction had 7 bases not matched to a gene; V was cut back by 6 bases and J by 5 bases. Written as DNA, the CDR3 is TGTGCCAGCAGCCGGGACAGGGGTCGGCATCAGCCCCAGCATTTT. It yields the protein CASSRDRGRHQPQHF.

This clone was seen only a few times. The chain is built from TRBV19 and TRBJ1-5; D is unclear. Trimming pared 3 bases from V and 7 bases from J, leaving 13 bases between. Germline V CDR1 and CDR2: LNHDA, SQIVND (reference sequence). The CDR3 contains 14 residues. CDR3 in DNA: TGTGCCAGTAGTATGGGCGGATATGGGCAGCCCCAGCATTTT. This translates into CASSMGGYGQPQHF.

The chain is built from TRBV28 and TRBJ1-5, with 12 bases aligning to TRBD1. This CDR3 contains 15 residues. V lost 7 bases to trimming and J lost 6 bases; unmatched junction nucleotides: 7. CDR1 is MDHEN, CDR2 SYDVKM, per germline. CDR3: CASIGGQGAFQPQHF. CDR3 in DNA: TGTGCCAGCATTGGGGGACAGGGGGCCTTTCAGCCCCAGCATTTT.

This chain links TRBV19 with TRBJ1-4; 8 bases are a match to TRBD1. This CDR3 has 18 residues. Unmatched junction bases numbered 15, after V lost 1 base and J lost 8 bases. Germline V gene sequence: CDR1 LNHDA, CDR2 SQIVND (reference sequence). The CDR3 DNA follows: TGTGCCAGTAGTATAGGTTCGGGGATCCGGGACAGGCACGAAAAACTGTTTTTT. It translates to CASSIGSGIRDRHEKLFF. Combining the CDR3 with reference TRBV19 and TRBJ1-4 gives the whole variable domain DGGITQSPKYLFRKEGQNVTLSCEQNLNHDAMYWYRQDPGQGLRLIYYSQIVNDFQKGDIAEGYSVSREKKESFPLTVTSAQKNPTAFYLCASSIGSGIRDRHEKLFFGSGTQLSVL.

The rearrangement links TRBV1 to TRBJ2-1; the table's D call, TRBD2, has no DNA check behind it. TRBV1 is marked as a pseudogene. The CDR3 has 12 amino acids. The CDR3 spells CSVERGLNEQFF. The CDR3 nucleotides are TGCAGCGTTGAGCGGGGATTAAATGAGCAGTTCTTC.

The J gene is TRBJ2-1, the V gene TRBV6-8, with D perhaps TRBD1 or TRBD2 (5 bases each). Germline V gives CDR1 MNHGY, CDR2 SAAAGT. The length of the CDR3 is 14 residues. The ends were cut back, 4 bases at V and 7 bases at J, with 14 bases in the middle. The CDR3 loop is CASSSHGWGNEQFF. The CDR3 DNA sequence: TGTGCCAGCAGTTCCCACGGTTGGGGGAATGAGCAGTTCTTC.

The CDR3 region is CASSPGHNQETQYF. The CDR3, as DNA: TGTGCCAGCTCGCCGGGACATAACCAAGAGACCCAGTACTTC. The chain recombines TRBV18 with TRBJ2-5; perhaps TRBD1 as D (6 bases). Per the germline V gene, CDR1 is KGHSH and CDR2 is LQKENI. V lost 6 bases to trimming and J lost 0 bases, with 11 bases between them. The CDR3 contains 14 residues.

V and J are TRBV29-1 and TRBJ2-1; D is ambiguous. V lost 6 bases, J lost 3 bases, and 9 bases lay in between. Germline assignment: CDR1 SQVTM and CDR2 ANQGSEA. The CDR3 is made up of 12 amino acids. This CDR3 is CSVKIGYNEQFF. For the CDR3, the DNA is TGCAGCGTAAAGATTGGCTACAATGAGCAGTTCTTC.

This clone has more than one count but fewer than ten. The chain carries TRBV11-3 and TRBJ2-1; 8 positions agree with TRBD2. The CDR3 is 14 amino acids. Germline V CDR1 and CDR2: SGHNT, YENEEA. Trimming removed 4 bases from V and 9 bases from J; junction bases left unmatched: 8. Here the CDR3 reads CASSSPDGGAEQFF. CDR3 bases: TGTGCCAGCAGCTCCCCTGACGGGGGGGCTGAGCAGTTCTTC.

The chain joins TRBV28 to TRBJ2-7, with 9 bases that match TRBD1. Germline values: CDR1 MDHEN, CDR2 SYDVKM. The CDR3 sequence is 17 residues long. J gave up 2 bases and V 4 bases, and 12 bases lay outside the gene matches. This CDR3 is CASSSLPPGQGAYEQYF. The DNA for the CDR3 is TGTGCCAGCAGTTCCCTCCCCCCGGGACAGGGTGCCTACGAGCAGTACTTC.

This clone was counted between two and nine times. The chain uses TRBV11-3 and TRBJ1-3; D is possibly TRBD1 (5 bases). CDR1 and CDR2 from the germline V gene are SGHNT and YENEEA. This CDR3 comprises 15 residues. Trimming shortened V by 5 bases and J by 8 bases, and 19 bases separated the two germline ends. In DNA form, the CDR3 reads TGTGCCAGCAGCGTCGGGGCAGGGTTTAGTTACACCATATATTTT. Amino acid sequence: CASSVGAGFSYTIYF.

This chain uses TRBV11-3 with TRBJ2-3; 9 bases line up with TRBD2. This CDR3 spans 15 amino acids. V was pared by 5 bases and J by 3 bases, with 6 bases of the junction left unmatched. In germline, CDR1 is SGHNT, CDR2 YENEEA. DNA for the CDR3: TGTGCCAGCAGCGCCGGGACTAGCTCGACAGATACGCAGTATTTT. Its protein is CASSAGTSSTDTQYF.

V is TRBV18 and J is TRBJ2-7, with a tentative D call TRBD1 (6 bases). This CDR3 region has 13 residues. Germline values: CDR1 KGHSH, CDR2 LQKENI. V was clipped by 3 bases and J by 7 bases, with 13 bases between them. CDR3 sequence: CASSPTGIGEQYF. The CDR3, as DNA: TGTGCCAGCTCACCGACAGGTATCGGGGAGCAGTACTTC.

The rearrangement joins TRBV19 to TRBJ2-3; 13 bases are shared with TRBD2. J was trimmed by 3 bases and V by 9 bases; bases with no gene match: 3. Germline V gene lookup returns CDR1 LNHDA and CDR2 SQIVND (reference sequence). The length of the CDR3 is 14 residues. The CDR3 nucleotides are TGTGCCAGCAGACTAGCGGGAGGTACAGATACGCAGTATTTT. It yields the protein CASRLAGGTDTQYF. Based on the CDR3 plus reference TRBV19 and TRBJ2-3, the full variable domain is DGGITQSPKYLFRKEGQNVTLSCEQNLNHDAMYWYRQDPGQGLRLIYYSQIVNDFQKGDIAEGYSVSREKKESFPLTVTSAQKNPTAFYLCASRLAGGTDTQYFGPGTRLTVL.

The count of this clone is one. The junction differs from germline at one of its ends, possibly a read error. The read includes an ambiguous or uncalled nucleotide; its amino acid is shown as X. The chain joins TRBV6-8 to TRBJ1-1; D is uncertain. CDR1 is MNHGY and CDR2 is SAAAGT in the germline V gene. CDR3 length: 18 amino acids. CDR3 nucleotide sequence: TGTGCCAGCAGTTACAACCCCGCGGCGGGGTTCTTTGTCACTGAAGCTTTYTTT. Its translation is CASSYNPAAGFFVTEAXF. The whole CDR3 sequence is CASSYNPAAGFFVTEAFF.

In regard to this clone: One end of the junction is discordant with germline, which a read error may explain. This chain uses TRBV6-8 with TRBJ1-2, with D hard to call. Germline V CDR1 and CDR2: MNHGY, SAAAGT. The CDR3 runs to 16 residues. The CDR3 sequence is CASSYSRAAANYGYTF. CDR3 bases: TGTGCCAGCAGTTACTCCCGGGCGGCCGCTAACTATGGTTACACCTTC.

This chain joins TRBV5-1 and TRBJ1-2; 8 bases fit TRBD1. Germline-derived CDR1 and CDR2 are SGHRS and YFSETQ. The junction had 5 bases not matched to a gene; V was cut back by 2 bases and J by 5 bases. The CDR3 runs to 14 residues. The CDR3: CASSFGQGRYGYTF. CDR3 nucleotides: TGCGCCAGCAGCTTCGGACAGGGACGGTATGGCTACACCTTC.

This clone is judged medium-sized. DNA of the CDR3: TGTGCCAGCTATGACGGCAGATCCTACAATGAGCAGTTCTTC. The encoded protein is CASYDGRSYNEQFF. The V and J genes are TRBV6-8 and TRBJ2-1; D gene ambiguous. The CDR3 runs to 14 residues. Trimming shortened V by 8 bases and J by 1 base, and 12 bases separated the two germline ends. Germline-derived CDR1 and CDR2 are MNHGY and SAAAGT.

The rearrangement links TRBV6-8 to TRBJ2-5, with TRBD2 matching 16 bases. CDR3 length: 18 amino acids. V shed 6 bases, J shed 5 bases, and the junction held 12 bases outside the gene matches. The germline gives CDR1 MNHGY, CDR2 SAAAGT. This CDR3 reads CASREPGTSGRALETQYF. The CDR3 nucleotides are TGTGCCAGCAGGGAACCCGGGACTAGCGGGAGGGCCTTGGAGACCCAGTACTTC.

This chain connects TRBV10-2 to TRBJ2-2; 13 bases line up with TRBD2. Per the germline V gene, CDR1 is WSHSY and CDR2 is SAAADI. The CDR3 contains 18 residues. Losses at the gene ends were 2 bases for V and 7 bases for J; bases not matched to a gene: 10. This CDR3 is CASSEQPRTSGRIGELFF. In DNA, the CDR3 is TGCGCCAGCAGTGAGCAACCTCGGACTAGCGGGAGAATCGGGGAGCTGTTTTTT.

The V call is TRBV6-8, the J call TRBJ1-1; D call uncertain. The CDR3 sequence is 15 residues long. Trimming removed 6 bases at V and 1 base at J, with 15 bases between. The germline V gene encodes CDR1 MNHGY and CDR2 SAAAGT. In DNA form, the CDR3 reads TGTGCCAGCAGAGGTCCCGAAAAAGGGAACACTGAAGCTTTCTTT. This encodes CASRGPEKGNTEAFF.

This sequence joins TRBV19 and TRBJ1-4; tentative D call: TRBD1 (5 bases). This CDR3 spans 17 amino acids. V gave up 6 bases and J gave up 4 bases, with 21 bases separating them. CDR1 is LNHDA, CDR2 SQIVND, per germline (reference sequence). This CDR3 reads CASSSPGGARDNEKLFF. Written as DNA, the CDR3 is TGTGCCAGTAGCTCCCCGGGAGGGGCGCGGGATAATGAAAAACTGTTTTTT.

This chain uses TRBV6-8 with TRBJ2-7; D unresolved. The CDR3 runs 14 residues. In germline, CDR1 is MNHGY, CDR2 SAAAGT. The V and J ends lost 4 bases and 3 bases respectively, with 13 bases between them. The CDR3 DNA sequence: TGTGCCAGCAGTTTACTACAGAAGAACTACGAGCAGTACTTC. It specifies CASSLLQKNYEQYF.

This clone came up a few times. This sequence joins TRBV11-3 and TRBJ2-1, with TRBD2 matching over 14 bases. This CDR3 has 19 residues. Germline-derived CDR1 and CDR2 are SGHNT and YENEEA. V dropped 1 base and J dropped 8; count of bases not matched to a gene: 13. The CDR3 sequence: CASSLVGGTSGRSFDEQFF. Written as DNA, the CDR3 is TGTGCCAGCAGCTTAGTAGGTGGGACTAGCGGGAGATCATTCGATGAGCAGTTCTTC.